These T cell receptor beta chains were read from a single sample in a study of CD8 T cells in Susac syndrome. TCRdb reanalysed the immunoSEQ multiplex PCR reads using MiXCR and keeps one entry per CDR3 protein. The sample holds 180,000 or so distinct CDR3 sequences, around 94% seen once. Sequenced input: CD4+ T cells from PBMCs. These receptors were obtained from a human donor in good health. The CDR3 runs from the conserved cysteine through the conserved F or W. A D gene is named only where the DNA matches it firmly. A clone size is listed for some rows: how often the clone was seen (once, few, many), or a class if it is expanded.

d_gene	abundance	j_gene	v_gene	CDR3aa	CDR3nt
.	.	TRBJ1-1	TRBV11-3	CASSLGGDTEAFF	TGTGCCAGCAGCTTAGGAGGGGACACTGAAGCTTTCTTT
.	.	TRBJ2-1	TRBV2	CASSEFPKEFF	TGTGCCAGCAGTGAATTCCCCAAAGAGTTCTTC
TRBD1	.	TRBJ1-2	TRBV27	CASSRDRLGYTF	TGTGCCAGCAGCAGGGACAGACTTGGCTACACCTTC
.	.	TRBJ1-4	TRBV4-3	CASSQVSQGNEKLFF	TGCGCCAGCAGCCAAGTCTCACAGGGAAACGAAAAACTGTTTTTT
.	.	TRBJ1-5	TRBV28	CASSAQGNSNQPQHF	TGTGCCAGCAGCGCACAGGGCAATAGCAATCAGCCCCAGCATTTT
TRBD2	.	TRBJ2-3	TRBV27	CASHSGGSTDTQYF	TGTGCCAGCCATAGCGGGGGAAGCACAGATACGCAGTATTTT
.	.	TRBJ2-7	TRBV6-2/TRBV6-3	CASGGHYEQYF	TGTGCCAGCGGCGGACACTACGAGCAGTACTTC
.	.	TRBJ1-1	TRBV5-4	CASSLDGVTANTEAFF	TGTGCCAGCAGCTTGGATGGGGTGACAGCGAACACTGAAGCTTTCTTT
TRBD1	.	TRBJ2-1	TRBV20-1	CSARTGGVNEQFF	TGCAGTGCCAGGACAGGGGGCGTAAATGAGCAGTTCTTC
.	.	TRBJ2-1	TRBV7-2	CASSLDLGNEQFF	TGTGCCAGCAGCTTAGATCTAGGAAATGAGCAGTTCTTC
.	once	TRBJ2-7	TRBV25-1	CASLSGTDSYEQYF	TGTGCCAGTCTTTCCGGGACGGACTCCTACGAGCAGTACTTC
TRBD1	.	TRBJ1-1	TRBV7-2	CASSNRGNTEAFF	TGTGCCAGCAGCAACAGGGGAAATACTGAAGCTTTCTTT
TRBD2	.	TRBJ2-7	TRBV4-3	CASSQETQRGWYEQYF	TGCGCCAGCAGCCAAGAGACCCAGCGGGGGTGGTACGAGCAGTACTTC
.	.	TRBJ2-7	TRBV15	CATSRKGNPSEQYF	TGTGCCACCAGCAGAAAGGGCAATCCCTCTGAGCAGTACTTC
TRBD1	few	TRBJ1-5	TRBV20-1	CSASTGDQPQHF	TGCAGTGCTAGCACAGGGGATCAGCCCCAGCATTTT
.	.	TRBJ1-6	TRBV20-1	CSAREPDSQSPLHF	TGCAGTGCTAGAGAACCGGACAGCCAATCACCCCTCCACTTT
.	.	TRBJ2-5	TRBV27	CASSLHNSGETQYF	TGTGCCAGCAGTTTACATAATAGCGGTGAGACCCAGTACTTC
.	.	TRBJ2-1	TRBV7-9	CASSLSGSPFF	TGTGCCAGCAGCTTAAGTGGTTCCCCGTTCTTC
.	.	TRBJ2-3	TRBV3-1	CASSPTTSSTDTQYF	TGTGCCAGCAGCCCCACTACGTCTAGCACAGATACGCAGTATTTT
TRBD2	.	TRBJ2-1	TRBV7-2	CASSSVSGAYNEQFF	TGTGCCAGCTCCTCTGTAAGCGGGGCCTACAATGAGCAGTTCTTC
.	.	TRBJ1-4	TRBV29-1	CSVDAGLRGTNEKLFF	TGCAGCGTGGATGCGGGTCTCCGGGGGACTAATGAAAAACTGTTTTTT
.	.	TRBJ2-7	TRBV15	CATSRLGPEQYF	TGTGCCACCAGCAGACTAGGGCCCGAGCAGTACTTC
.	.	TRBJ2-5	TRBV2	CASSEALSENF	TGTGCCAGCAGTGAAGCGCTTTCGGAGAACTTC
.	.	TRBJ2-2	TRBV5-6	CASSRNTGELFF	TGTGCCAGCAGTCGGAACACCGGGGAGCTGTTTTTT
.	.	TRBJ2-7	TRBV6-2/TRBV6-3	CASSFEDEQYF	TGTGCCAGCAGTTTCGAAGACGAGCAGTACTTC
TRBD2	once	TRBJ2-3	TRBV6-5	CASSYSGTSTDTQYF	TGTGCCAGCAGTTATAGCGGGACTAGCACAGATACGCAGTATTTT
.	.	TRBJ1-2	TRBV7-9	CASSKSRDVYGYTF	TGTGCCAGCAGCAAAAGCCGGGACGTTTATGGCTACACCTTC
.	.	TRBJ1-3	TRBV24-1	CATNILSGNTIYF	TGTGCAACGAACATCCTCTCTGGAAACACCATATATTTT
.	.	TRBJ2-7	TRBV3-1	CASSQAMGTRGYF	TGTGCCAGCAGCCAAGCTATGGGGACACGGGGGTACTTC
.	once	TRBJ1-5	TRBV2	CASTGVGANQPQHF	TGTGCCAGCACGGGGGTAGGGGCCAATCAGCCCCAGCATTTT
.	few	TRBJ2-5	TRBV6-5	CASSPFGETQYF	TGTGCCAGCAGTCCCTTCGGGGAGACCCAGTACTTC
TRBD2	.	TRBJ2-1	TRBV7-2	CASSLETLAGGINEQFF	TGTGCCAGCAGCTTAGAGACCTTAGCGGGGGGGATCAATGAGCAGTTCTTC
.	.	TRBJ2-2	TRBV12-3/TRBV12-4	CASSQTENTGELFF	TGTGCCAGCAGCCAGACAGAGAACACCGGGGAGCTGTTTTTT
.	.	TRBJ1-6	TRBV15	CATSREDSPLHF	TGTGCCACCAGCAGAGAGGATTCACCCCTCCACTTT
.	.	TRBJ2-7	TRBV15	CATSRDRGLSYEQYF	TGTGCCACCAGCAGAGACAGGGGCCTCTCCTACGAGCAGTACTTC
TRBD1	.	TRBJ1-2	TRBV7-9	CASSWGQGRGYGYTF	TGTGCCAGCAGCTGGGGACAGGGGCGCGGCTATGGCTACACCTTC
TRBD1	.	TRBJ1-2	TRBV9	CASSDWTGNQHYTF	TGTGCCAGCAGCGATTGGACAGGGAATCAACACTACACCTTC
TRBD1	.	TRBJ1-2	TRBV15	CATSMSRQGACTF	TGTGCCACCAGCATGAGCAGACAGGGGGCTTGCACCTTC
.	few	TRBJ1-1	TRBV2	CASSEGLNTEAFF	TGTGCCAGCAGTGAAGGACTGAACACTGAAGCTTTCTTT
TRBD2	.	TRBJ2-7	TRBV18	CASSPGLAGEQYF	TGTGCCAGCTCCCCCGGACTAGCCGGCGAGCAGTACTTC
TRBD2	.	TRBJ2-7	TRBV13	CASSLGVAGGYEQYF	TGTGCCAGCAGTCTAGGGGTAGCGGGGGGTTACGAGCAGTACTTC
.	.	TRBJ2-2	TRBV15	CATSREQEGGELFF	TGTGCCACCAGCAGAGAGCAGGAGGGAGGGGAGCTGTTTTTT
.	.	TRBJ1-2	TRBV4-3	CASSQEGGIYGYTF	TGCGCCAGCAGCCAAGAAGGAGGGATCTATGGCTACACCTTC
TRBD2	.	TRBJ2-5	TRBV25-1	CASSVWGGQETQYF	TGTGCCAGCAGTGTCTGGGGGGGGCAAGAGACCCAGTACTTC
.	once	TRBJ1-1	TRBV10-3	CAISGGTVRGNTEAFF	TGTGCCATCAGTGGGGGGACTGTGCGGGGGAACACTGAAGCTTTCTTT